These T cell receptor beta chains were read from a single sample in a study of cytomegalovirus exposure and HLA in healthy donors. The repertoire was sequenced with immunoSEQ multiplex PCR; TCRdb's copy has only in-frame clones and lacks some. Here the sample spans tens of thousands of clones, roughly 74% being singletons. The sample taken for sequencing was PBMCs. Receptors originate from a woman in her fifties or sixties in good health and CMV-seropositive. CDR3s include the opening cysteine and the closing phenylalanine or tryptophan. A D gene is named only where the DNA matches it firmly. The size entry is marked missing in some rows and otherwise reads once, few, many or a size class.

CDR3nt: TGTGCTAGTGGTTTGGACTCACTGGCTGAAGCTTTCTTT
CDR3aa: CASGLDSLAEAFF
abundance: -
v_gene: TRBV12-5
j_gene: TRBJ1-1
d_gene: -

CDR3nt: TGTGCCTGGGGGGAGGGGTGGGAGACCCAGTACTTC
CDR3aa: CAWGEGWETQYF
abundance: -
v_gene: TRBV30
j_gene: TRBJ2-5
d_gene: TRBD2

CDR3nt: TGTGCCACCAGCATGCTCGGGACAAAAAAACACGAGCAGTACTTC
CDR3aa: CATSMLGTKKHEQYF
abundance: -
v_gene: TRBV15
j_gene: TRBJ2-7
d_gene: -

CDR3nt: TGCGCCAGCAGGGTGGTGGGGGGGAAGAAAGAGACCCAGTACTTC
CDR3aa: CASRVVGGKKETQYF
abundance: -
v_gene: TRBV23-1
j_gene: TRBJ2-5
d_gene: TRBD2

CDR3nt: TGTGCCAGCAGCTACGCTCAGGTCAACACTGAAGCTTTCTTT
CDR3aa: CASSYAQVNTEAFF
abundance: few
v_gene: TRBV5-6
j_gene: TRBJ1-1
d_gene: -

CDR3nt: TGTGCCAGCTCACCGGGACAGGGACTCACAGATACGCAGTATTTT
CDR3aa: CASSPGQGLTDTQYF
abundance: -
v_gene: TRBV18
j_gene: TRBJ2-3
d_gene: TRBD1

CDR3nt: TGTGCCAGTAGTGGAGTTTGGTCGGAGAGAACTGAAGCTTTCTTT
CDR3aa: CASSGVWSERTEAFF
abundance: -
v_gene: TRBV19
j_gene: TRBJ1-1
d_gene: -

CDR3nt: TGTGCCAGCAGTTATAGCACAGATACGCAGTATTTT
CDR3aa: CASSYSTDTQYF
abundance: -
v_gene: TRBV2
j_gene: TRBJ2-3
d_gene: -

CDR3nt: TGTGCCAGTAGTATCTCACAGTCCTACGAGCAGTACTTC
CDR3aa: CASSISQSYEQYF
abundance: few
v_gene: TRBV19
j_gene: TRBJ2-7
d_gene: -

CDR3nt: TGTGCCAGCAGGACCCTCCAGGGGTCCGGCTACACCTTC
CDR3aa: CASRTLQGSGYTF
abundance: -
v_gene: TRBV2
j_gene: TRBJ1-2
d_gene: -

CDR3nt: TGTGCCAGCAGCGGGCAGGGGCGATTCGAGCAGTACTTC
CDR3aa: CASSGQGRFEQYF
abundance: -
v_gene: TRBV6-4
j_gene: TRBJ2-7
d_gene: -

CDR3nt: TGTGCCAGCAGTCCACCACCAACAGGTGAAGCTTTCTTT
CDR3aa: CASSPPPTGEAFF
abundance: once
v_gene: TRBV28
j_gene: TRBJ1-1
d_gene: -

CDR3nt: TGTGCCAGCAGCTTAGTCCTAGCGGCCCAAGAGACCCAGTACTTC
CDR3aa: CASSLVLAAQETQYF
abundance: -
v_gene: TRBV7-2
j_gene: TRBJ2-5
d_gene: TRBD2

CDR3nt: TGCGCCAGCAGCCAAGTTACAGGGGGATTATCTGGGGGCTACACCTTC
CDR3aa: CASSQVTGGLSGGYTF
abundance: few
v_gene: TRBV4-1
j_gene: TRBJ1-2
d_gene: TRBD1

CDR3nt: TGTGCCAGCAGCCCAGGGACTAGCGGAACGCAGTATTTT
CDR3aa: CASSPGTSGTQYF
abundance: -
v_gene: TRBV7-3
j_gene: TRBJ2-3
d_gene: TRBD2

CDR3nt: TGTGCCAGCAAAAGCGGGAGAGGGTACAATGAGCAGTTCTTC
CDR3aa: CASKSGRGYNEQFF
abundance: -
v_gene: TRBV6-6
j_gene: TRBJ2-1
d_gene: TRBD2

CDR3nt: TGTGCCTGGAGTGTACAAAGCGTCGGGGAGCAGTACTTC
CDR3aa: CAWSVQSVGEQYF
abundance: few
v_gene: TRBV30
j_gene: TRBJ2-7
d_gene: -

CDR3nt: TGTGCCACCCTAAATAGCCTAGCAGGCTCTGGAAACACCATATATTTT
CDR3aa: CATLNSLAGSGNTIYF
abundance: -
v_gene: TRBV28
j_gene: TRBJ1-3
d_gene: -

CDR3nt: TGTGCCAGCAGTTTTGGACAGGGGAACGGCTACACCTTC
CDR3aa: CASSFGQGNGYTF
abundance: -
v_gene: TRBV6-6
j_gene: TRBJ1-2
d_gene: TRBD1

CDR3nt: TGTGCCAGCATTCGAGCGGGAGTCCCCAATGAGCAGTTCTTC
CDR3aa: CASIRAGVPNEQFF
abundance: -
v_gene: TRBV28
j_gene: TRBJ2-1
d_gene: TRBD2

CDR3nt: TGTGCCAGCAGCTCCGGGACAGGGGGCGGGACTGAAGCTTTCTTT
CDR3aa: CASSSGTGGGTEAFF
abundance: -
v_gene: TRBV5-4
j_gene: TRBJ1-1
d_gene: TRBD1

CDR3nt: TGTGCCAGCAGCCCTGCGGACAGCCCCACAGATACGCAGTATTTT
CDR3aa: CASSPADSPTDTQYF
abundance: -
v_gene: TRBV7-9
j_gene: TRBJ2-3
d_gene: -

CDR3nt: TGCAGCGTTGCTGGGGCTGGTAGCAATCAGCCCCAGCATTTT
CDR3aa: CSVAGAGSNQPQHF
abundance: -
v_gene: TRBV29-1
j_gene: TRBJ1-5
d_gene: -

CDR3nt: TGCGCCAGCAGCTCCGGGACTAGCGGGAGGGCAGATACGCAGTATTTT
CDR3aa: CASSSGTSGRADTQYF
abundance: -
v_gene: TRBV5-1
j_gene: TRBJ2-3
d_gene: TRBD2

CDR3nt: TGTGCCAGCAGCCGTACGGGACTAGAAGAGACCCAGTACTTC
CDR3aa: CASSRTGLEETQYF
abundance: once
v_gene: TRBV14
j_gene: TRBJ2-5
d_gene: TRBD2

CDR3nt: TGTGCCAGCAGGGAATTTAGCGGGAGTTCCTACGAGCAGTACTTC
CDR3aa: CASREFSGSSYEQYF
abundance: -
v_gene: TRBV6-1
j_gene: TRBJ2-7
d_gene: TRBD2

CDR3nt: TGTGCCAGCCGGGGTACGCGCAATCAGCCCCAGCATTTT
CDR3aa: CASRGTRNQPQHF
abundance: -
v_gene: TRBV2
j_gene: TRBJ1-5
d_gene: -

CDR3nt: TGTGCCAGTTTCGGGACAGGGCCGGGTACTGAAGCTTTCTTT
CDR3aa: CASFGTGPGTEAFF
abundance: -
v_gene: TRBV19
j_gene: TRBJ1-1
d_gene: TRBD1

CDR3nt: TGTGCCAGCAGCTTAGGCCGAGTGACTAGCGGGAGGGAGACCCAGTACTTC
CDR3aa: CASSLGRVTSGRETQYF
abundance: -
v_gene: TRBV11-3
j_gene: TRBJ2-5
d_gene: TRBD2

CDR3nt: TGTGCCAGCAGCTTGGTCGTGGCCAGGCCAATAGATACGCAGTATTTT
CDR3aa: CASSLVVARPIDTQYF
abundance: few
v_gene: TRBV5-5
j_gene: TRBJ2-3
d_gene: -

CDR3nt: TGTGCCTGGAGTGTCGGGACACCAGCGGGGCCGACGGGAGGGGTCTTC
CDR3aa: CAWSVGTPAGPTGGVF
abundance: -
v_gene: TRBV30
j_gene: TRBJ2-1
d_gene: TRBD2

CDR3nt: TGCGCCAGCAGCATGGACAGGGTGTCGGGCGAGCAGTACTTC
CDR3aa: CASSMDRVSGEQYF
abundance: once
v_gene: TRBV5-1
j_gene: TRBJ2-7
d_gene: TRBD1

CDR3nt: TGTGCCAGCAGTGAATCAGGAAATACGCAGTATTTT
CDR3aa: CASSESGNTQYF
abundance: once
v_gene: TRBV25-1
j_gene: TRBJ2-3
d_gene: -

CDR3nt: TGTGCCTGGATCACTCCCCAGGGGCGAACCGGGGAGCTGTTTTTT
CDR3aa: CAWITPQGRTGELFF
abundance: -
v_gene: TRBV30
j_gene: TRBJ2-2
d_gene: -

CDR3nt: TGTGCCAGCAGCCATCGACACGGGAAGGTCTATGGCTACACCTTC
CDR3aa: CASSHRHGKVYGYTF
abundance: -
v_gene: TRBV9
j_gene: TRBJ1-2
d_gene: -

CDR3nt: TGTGCCAGCAGCTTTTGGGGCACCCCCTACGAGCAGTACTTC
CDR3aa: CASSFWGTPYEQYF
abundance: -
v_gene: TRBV7-9
j_gene: TRBJ2-7
d_gene: -

CDR3nt: TGTGCCAGCAGGGACAGGAAGTCTGAAAAACTGTTTTTT
CDR3aa: CASRDRKSEKLFF
abundance: -
v_gene: TRBV27
j_gene: TRBJ1-4
d_gene: TRBD1

CDR3nt: TGTGCCAGCAGTGCGGGGACAGGGGACTATGGCTACACCTTC
CDR3aa: CASSAGTGDYGYTF
abundance: -
v_gene: TRBV6-6
j_gene: TRBJ1-2
d_gene: TRBD1

CDR3nt: TGCGCCAGCAGTGAGTCGGAGATATATCAGCCCCAGCATTTT
CDR3aa: CASSESEIYQPQHF
abundance: -
v_gene: TRBV10-2
j_gene: TRBJ1-5
d_gene: -

CDR3nt: TGTGCCGCCCGGACAGGGGAGGTCACTGAAGCTTTCTTT
CDR3aa: CAARTGEVTEAFF
abundance: few
v_gene: TRBV6-6
j_gene: TRBJ1-1
d_gene: TRBD1

CDR3nt: TGTGCCAGCATGAGGGACACAGGGATAGGGGCCAACGTCCTGACTTTC
CDR3aa: CASMRDTGIGANVLTF
abundance: -
v_gene: TRBV2
j_gene: TRBJ2-6
d_gene: -

CDR3nt: TGTGCCAGCAACAGGGGAGAGACCCAGTACTTC
CDR3aa: CASNRGETQYF
abundance: -
v_gene: TRBV6-5
j_gene: TRBJ2-5
d_gene: TRBD1

CDR3nt: TGTGCCTGGCGAAACAGTGTAGTTGTCTACGAGCAGTACTTC
CDR3aa: CAWRNSVVVYEQYF
abundance: few
v_gene: TRBV30
j_gene: TRBJ2-7
d_gene: -

CDR3nt: TGTGCCAGCGCTCAGAGTCCGGGAGCGGAAGAGACCCAGTACTTC
CDR3aa: CASAQSPGAEETQYF
abundance: few
v_gene: TRBV28
j_gene: TRBJ2-5
d_gene: -

CDR3nt: TGCAGTGCTAGAGACCTTAGCGGGAGGTTCTTC
CDR3aa: CSARDLSGRFF
abundance: -
v_gene: TRBV20-1
j_gene: TRBJ2-1
d_gene: TRBD2

CDR3nt: TGTGCCAGCAGCGCCGCGAGACAGGGCGAGCAGTACTTC
CDR3aa: CASSAARQGEQYF
abundance: -
v_gene: TRBV4-2
j_gene: TRBJ2-7
d_gene: TRBD1

CDR3nt: TGTGCCAGCTCACTAGGACCGGGAGGCACTGAAGCTTTCTTT
CDR3aa: CASSLGPGGTEAFF
abundance: once
v_gene: TRBV18
j_gene: TRBJ1-1
d_gene: -

CDR3nt: TGCGCCAGCAGTGAGTCGAGGAGCGCTAGCACAGATACGCAGTATTTT
CDR3aa: CASSESRSASTDTQYF
abundance: few
v_gene: TRBV10-2
j_gene: TRBJ2-3
d_gene: -

CDR3nt: TGTGCCTGTAGGGGGGGGAACTATGGCTACACCTTC
CDR3aa: CACRGGNYGYTF
abundance: -
v_gene: TRBV6-5
j_gene: TRBJ1-2
d_gene: -

CDR3nt: TGTGCCAGCAGACACGACAGTTACAATGAGCAGTTCTTC
CDR3aa: CASRHDSYNEQFF
abundance: -
v_gene: TRBV6-5
j_gene: TRBJ2-1
d_gene: -

CDR3nt: TGTGCCAGCAGCGTAGAAGGGGCCAGGGAGCAGTACTTC
CDR3aa: CASSVEGAREQYF
abundance: -
v_gene: TRBV9
j_gene: TRBJ2-7
d_gene: -

CDR3nt: TGTGCCAGCGGGACAGGGACCCACTCCTACGAGCAGTACTTC
CDR3aa: CASGTGTHSYEQYF
abundance: -
v_gene: TRBV2
j_gene: TRBJ2-7
d_gene: TRBD1

CDR3nt: TGTGCCTGGAGTGTTGGACAGGCTATATGGAACACTGAAGCTTTCTTT
CDR3aa: CAWSVGQAIWNTEAFF
abundance: -
v_gene: TRBV30
j_gene: TRBJ1-1
d_gene: TRBD1

CDR3nt: TGTGCCAGCAGCCGATTTCGGGGCAGGGGAAACATGAACACTGAAGCTTTCTTT
CDR3aa: CASSRFRGRGNMNTEAFF
abundance: once
v_gene: TRBV5-4
j_gene: TRBJ1-1
d_gene: -

CDR3nt: TGTGCCAGCAGTTCAGGGGTAGATAGCACAGATACGCAGTATTTT
CDR3aa: CASSSGVDSTDTQYF
abundance: -
v_gene: TRBV9
j_gene: TRBJ2-3
d_gene: -

CDR3nt: TGTGCCAGCAGCTTGGCAGGGGCAGCTAACTATGGCTACACCTTC
CDR3aa: CASSLAGAANYGYTF
abundance: few
v_gene: TRBV5-8
j_gene: TRBJ1-2
d_gene: -

CDR3nt: TGTGCCAGCAGCCAAGCGGACAGGGGGGGGGAAAAACTGTTTTTT
CDR3aa: CASSQADRGGEKLFF
abundance: -
v_gene: TRBV4-2
j_gene: TRBJ1-4
d_gene: TRBD1

CDR3nt: TGTGCCAGCAGCTTCCTCGGCGGACAGTCCCAGCCCCAGCATTTT
CDR3aa: CASSFLGGQSQPQHF
abundance: -
v_gene: TRBV7-8
j_gene: TRBJ1-5
d_gene: -

CDR3nt: TGCGCCAGCAGCCGAGCGGGAGGGCCGGGAGAGACCCAGTACTTC
CDR3aa: CASSRAGGPGETQYF
abundance: few
v_gene: TRBV5-1
j_gene: TRBJ2-5
d_gene: TRBD2